Listed below are T cell receptor beta chains from one sample, sequenced in a study of blood T cell repertoires in COVID-19. TCRdb's table, derived via immunoSEQ multiplex PCR, lists solely in-frame clones and lacks some. The sample includes under 200,000 clones, 65% to 90% of them seen just once. The sequenced sample consisted of peripheral blood. The receptors shown here come from a man between 60 and 75 years old with acute or convalescent COVID-19. CDR3s include the opening cysteine and the closing phenylalanine or tryptophan. A D gene is named only where the DNA matches it firmly. Part of the rows lack a size; the others show once, few, many or a class for expanded clones.

>TRBV7-9|TRBJ2-7|.|.
CASSPQGGGGVEQYF
TGTGCCAGCAGCCCGCAGGGAGGGGGAGGGGTCGAGCAGTACTTC
>TRBV10-1|TRBJ2-7|TRBD1|.
CASNRQGTYEQYF
TGCGCCAGCAATAGACAGGGGACCTACGAGCAGTACTTC
>TRBV28|TRBJ2-1|TRBD2|.
CASSQKRLAGFYNEQFF
TGTGCCAGCAGCCAAAAAAGACTAGCGGGATTCTACAATGAGCAGTTCTTC
>TRBV27|TRBJ2-3|.|.
CGVRDRPGGTDTQYF
TGTGGAGTGAGAGACAGACCAGGGGGCACAGATACGCAGTATTTT
>TRBV5-4|TRBJ2-1|TRBD1|.
CASSGGQGSYNEQFF
TGTGCCAGCAGCGGGGGACAGGGCTCTTACAATGAGCAGTTCTTC
>TRBV9|TRBJ1-5|.|.
CASSVGGSPNQPQHF
TGTGCCAGCAGCGTAGGAGGTAGCCCCAATCAGCCCCAGCATTTT
>TRBV28|TRBJ1-1|TRBD1|few
CASSLLGTGRAFF
TGTGCCAGCAGTTTGCTCGGGACAGGAAGAGCTTTCTTT
>TRBV6-1|TRBJ1-2|TRBD1|.
CASSDIQGARGYTF
TGTGCCAGCAGTGACATACAGGGGGCGCGTGGCTACACCTTC
>TRBV7-9|TRBJ2-7|TRBD2|few
CASSLRVGGDPYEQYF
TGTGCCAGCAGCTTACGGGTGGGAGGGGATCCCTACGAGCAGTACTTC
>TRBV7-3|TRBJ1-1|TRBD1|.
CASSRTGERAEAFF
TGTGCCAGCAGCCGCACAGGGGAGAGGGCTGAAGCTTTCTTT
>TRBV13|TRBJ2-5|TRBD2|once
CASSLTSGTIQETQYF
TGTGCCAGCAGCCTCACTAGCGGCACAATTCAAGAGACCCAGTACTTC
>TRBV27|TRBJ2-3|.|.
CASNERGPDTQYF
TGTGCCAGCAACGAAAGGGGCCCAGATACGCAGTATTTT
>TRBV5-8|TRBJ2-3|TRBD1|.
CASSLIQGATDTQYF
TGTGCCAGCAGCTTGATTCAGGGGGCGACAGATACGCAGTATTTT
>TRBV4-1|TRBJ2-7|.|.
CASSPTQGGHEQYF
TGCGCCAGCAGTCCCACTCAGGGAGGCCACGAGCAGTACTTC
>TRBV6-5|TRBJ1-2|TRBD1|.
CASRDRASPRYGYTF
TGTGCCAGCAGGGACAGGGCTTCGCCCCGCTATGGCTACACCTTC
>TRBV27|TRBJ1-2|.|once
CASSFWPNYGYTF
TGTGCCAGCAGTTTTTGGCCTAACTATGGCTACACCTTC
>TRBV27|TRBJ1-2|.|.
CASSFQGLYGYTF
TGTGCCAGCAGTTTTCAGGGGCTTTATGGCTACACCTTC
>TRBV10-3|TRBJ2-1|TRBD2|.
CAISTLAGRSNEQFF
TGTGCCATCAGTACACTAGCGGGCCGCTCCAATGAGCAGTTCTTC
>TRBV10-3|TRBJ2-7|TRBD1|.
CAAKPQGTGSYEQYF
TGTGCCGCCAAACCCCAAGGGACAGGGTCCTACGAGCAGTACTTC
>TRBV6-1|TRBJ1-5|TRBD1|.
CASSEDYRGQYQPQHF
TGTGCCAGCAGTGAAGATTACAGGGGACAATATCAGCCCCAGCATTTT
>TRBV29-1|TRBJ2-1|TRBD2|.
CSVEGLVPYNEQFF
TGCAGCGTTGAGGGACTAGTCCCCTACAATGAGCAGTTCTTC
>TRBV6-5|TRBJ2-5|TRBD1|.
CASSKGQGKTQYF
TGTGCCAGCAGCAAGGGACAGGGAAAGACCCAGTACTTC
>TRBV18|TRBJ1-2|TRBD1|.
CASSPGQGWPGF
TGTGCCAGCTCACCGGGACAGGGATGGCCGGGCTTC
>TRBV28|TRBJ1-2|TRBD1|few
CASSYGTGTGGGGYTF
TGTGCCAGCAGCTACGGAACCGGGACAGGGGGCGGAGGCTACACCTTC
>TRBV7-2|TRBJ2-7|.|.
CASSLTRNEQYF
TGTGCCAGCAGCTTAACTCGTAACGAGCAGTACTTC
>TRBV10-3|TRBJ1-4|.|.
CAISEAGGEDEKLFF
TGTGCCATCAGTGAGGCGGGGGGCGAGGATGAAAAACTGTTTTTT
>TRBV19|TRBJ2-3|TRBD2|.
CASSPAGGADTQYF
TGTGCCAGTAGCCCAGCGGGAGGGGCAGATACGCAGTATTTT
>TRBV28|TRBJ1-6|.|.
CASSGDSPLHF
TGTGCCAGCAGCGGGGATTCACCCCTCCACTTT
>TRBV29-1|TRBJ2-5|TRBD1|once
CSVDQPGQGVGETQYF
TGCAGCGTTGACCAACCGGGACAGGGAGTAGGGGAGACCCAGTACTTC
>TRBV11-2|TRBJ2-2|.|.
CASSFGGYTGELFF
TGTGCCAGCAGCTTCGGGGGATATACCGGGGAGCTGTTTTTT
>TRBV4-2|TRBJ2-7|TRBD2|.
CASSQDLAGGGEQYF
TGTGCCAGCAGCCAAGATCTGGCGGGAGGAGGCGAGCAGTACTTC
>TRBV11-2|TRBJ1-2|TRBD1|.
CASSSRLTGGRSYTF
TGTGCCAGCAGCTCAAGGCTGACAGGGGGCCGGAGCTACACCTTC
>TRBV18|TRBJ2-5|TRBD1|.
CASSPTGGGETQYF
TGTGCCAGCTCACCGACAGGGGGGGGAGAGACCCAGTACTTC
>TRBV5-1|TRBJ2-7|TRBD2|.
CASSLVTSRYEQYF
TGCGCCAGCAGCTTGGTGACTAGCAGATACGAGCAGTACTTC
>TRBV28|TRBJ1-2|.|.
CASSSGGRSPDF
TGTGCCAGCAGTTCCGGTGGGAGAAGCCCTGACTTC
>TRBV6-6|TRBJ2-1|.|.
CASSRFFERPSYNEQFF
TGTGCCAGCAGCCGATTCTTCGAGCGGCCCTCCTACAATGAGCAGTTCTTC
>TRBV19|TRBJ1-5|.|few
CASRERQYSNQPQHF
TGTGCCAGTAGGGAGCGGCAGTATAGCAATCAGCCCCAGCATTTT
>TRBV14|TRBJ1-5|.|.
CASSQGEDAHPPAQPQHF
TGTGCCAGCAGCCAAGGGGAGGATGCACATCCCCCGGCTCAGCCCCAGCATTTT
>TRBV9|TRBJ2-1|TRBD1|.
CASSPRDRGETTGHEQFF
TGTGCCAGCAGCCCCCGGGACAGGGGCGAGACAACGGGCCATGAGCAGTTCTTC
>TRBV2|TRBJ1-5|.|.
CASSETAGSQPQHF
TGTGCCAGCAGTGAAACGGCTGGGAGTCAGCCCCAGCATTTT
>TRBV7-2|TRBJ2-3|TRBD2|.
CASSPQAGGTDTQYF
TGTGCCAGCAGCCCCCAAGCGGGAGGCACAGATACGCAGTATTTT
>TRBV28|TRBJ1-2|TRBD1|.
CASSLPQDRLRGYTF
TGTGCCAGCAGTTTACCCCAGGACAGGTTACGTGGCTACACCTTC
>TRBV11-2|TRBJ1-2|.|.
CASSLGYRAGYTF
TGTGCCAGCAGCTTAGGATACAGGGCTGGCTACACCTTC
>TRBV5-4|TRBJ1-4|.|.
CASSSKGSGEKLFF
TGTGCCAGCAGCTCGAAGGGGTCTGGGGAAAAACTGTTTTTT
>TRBV5-7|TRBJ1-5|.|.
CASPGGVKQPQHF
TGTGCCAGCCCGGGAGGGGTTAAGCAGCCCCAGCATTTT
>TRBV14|TRBJ1-4|.|.
CASSPRAGESPTNEKLFF
TGTGCCAGCAGCCCCCGGGCAGGGGAATCCCCAACTAATGAAAAACTGTTTTTT
>TRBV5-1|TRBJ2-5|TRBD2|.
CASSLSGSPGQETQYF
TGCGCCAGCAGCTTGAGCGGGAGCCCAGGTCAAGAGACCCAGTACTTC
>TRBV7-9|TRBJ2-7|TRBD2|.
CASSTPGLAYEQYF
TGTGCCAGCAGCACCCCGGGACTAGCGTACGAGCAGTACTTC
>TRBV9|TRBJ1-6|.|few
CASSPQGTYNSPLHF
TGTGCCAGCAGCCCACAGGGCACCTATAATTCACCCCTCCACTTT
>TRBV29-1|TRBJ2-7|.|.
CSVVRRGPNEQYF
TGCAGCGTTGTTCGACGGGGTCCGAACGAGCAGTACTTC
>TRBV5-4|TRBJ1-2|TRBD1|.
CASSSEGGVTGRYGYTF
TGTGCCAGCAGCTCCGAGGGGGGAGTGACAGGGCGCTATGGCTACACCTTC
>TRBV3-1/TRBV3-2|TRBJ2-1|TRBD2|few
CASSHGLAGGSSYNEQFF
TGTGCCAGCAGCCATGGACTAGCGGGCGGTAGCTCCTACAATGAGCAGTTCTTC
>TRBV6-1|TRBJ2-1|.|few
CASSGTRSASYNEQFF
TGTGCCAGCAGTGGGACTCGATCGGCTTCCTACAATGAGCAGTTCTTC
>TRBV13|TRBJ2-3|.|.
CASSGSPDSFTDTQYF
TGTGCCAGCAGCGGCAGCCCGGACAGCTTCACAGATACGCAGTATTTT
>TRBV30|TRBJ1-5|.|.
CAWELGGQPQHF
TGTGCCTGGGAGCTGGGGGGTCAGCCCCAGCATTTT
>TRBV28|TRBJ2-5|TRBD1|.
CASSPQGAEYQETQYF
TGTGCCAGCAGTCCTCAGGGGGCTGAGTACCAAGAGACCCAGTACTTC
>TRBV27|TRBJ1-5|TRBD1|.
CASSFGTGGNQPQHF
TGTGCCAGCAGTTTCGGGACAGGGGGCAATCAGCCCCAGCATTTT
>TRBV5-1|TRBJ2-3|.|once
CASSLEGYLTDTQYF
TGCGCCAGCAGCTTGGAGGGGTACCTCACAGATACGCAGTATTTT
>TRBV12-5|TRBJ2-1|TRBD2|few
CASGLWGGRYNEQFF
TGTGCTAGTGGTTTATGGGGGGGGAGATACAATGAGCAGTTCTTC
>TRBV3-1/TRBV3-2|TRBJ2-7|.|.
CASSQGAYEQYF
TGTGCCAGCAGCCAAGGCGCCTACGAGCAGTACTTC